The source of this T cell receptor beta chain is a study of T cell repertoires in cytomegalovirus infection. Whole-study results and caveats: The response measured ex vivo was dominated by TCR beta clonotypes (HLA-C-restricted and CMV-specific).

The sample holds many counts of this clonotype. Antigen: not known. Trimming took 5 bases from V and 4 from J; bases not matched to a gene: 14. Per germline, CDR1 SGHTA and CDR2 FQGNSA. The CDR3 runs to 16 residues. MiXCR, applied by TCRdb to the reads, yields one record per CDR3 protein. The sample gives roughly 230,000 distinct CDR3 sequences, roughly 22% of which show up once; approximately 18% is in the top ten. The gene calls are TRBV7-2 and TRBJ2-7; TRBD2 aligns across 7 bases. The origin of this receptor is a human donor in good health (CMV status not recorded). Some clones in this sample may be carry-over from other donors' samples. The material sequenced was CD8+ T cells from PBMCs. DNA for the CDR3: TGTGCCAGCAGCCCGCTATGGAGCGGGGAAATGTACGAGCAGTACTTC. Protein: CASSPLWSGEMYEQYF.